The next 6 T cell receptor beta chains were all read from a single sample in a study of OX40 agonist ivuxolimab in advanced cancers. Produced via immunoSEQ multiplex PCR; TCRdb's table is partial and in-frame only. The sample contains tens of thousands of clones, about 83% of which appear only once. This material consisted of CD4+ or CD8+ T cells sorted from blood, taken in a trial of the OX40 agonist ivuxolimab. These receptors all come from an adult with an advanced solid tumor such as melanoma, head and neck, liver or kidney cancer.

The J gene is TRBJ2-7, the V gene TRBV7-9, with D unclear. Per germline, CDR1 SEHNR and CDR2 FQNEAQ (reference sequence). The CDR3 runs to 13 residues. Trimming pared 1 base from V and 3 bases from J, leaving 7 bases between. CDR3 sequence (DNA): TGTGCCAGCAGCTTAGGCGCCCTCTACGAGCAGTACTTC. Amino acid sequence: CASSLGALYEQYF.

V gene TRBV20-1 combines with J gene TRBJ2-1, with 7 bases that match TRBD1. Germline CDR1 is DFQATT and CDR2 is SNEGSKA (reference sequence). The CDR3 totals 11 residues. With 3 bases clipped from V and 10 bases from J, the junction kept 3 bases outside the gene matches. The CDR3 DNA is TGCAGTGCTAGGACAGGGCCCGAGCAGTTCTTC. Its translation: CSARTGPEQFF.

The rearrangement links TRBV28 to TRBJ2-5; TRBD2 aligns across 7 bases. The J call may be in error: the DNA end matches TRBJ2-7 better. From germline, CDR1 is MDHEN and CDR2 SYDVKM. The CDR3 covers 13 residues. In DNA form, the CDR3 reads TGTGCCAGCAGTTTTTCGGGGGGCTACGAGCAGTACTTC. Its protein product is CASSFSGGYEQYF.

The V gene is TRBV7-2, the J gene TRBJ2-7; possibly TRBD1 or TRBD2 for D (6 bases each). Germline lookup yields CDR1 SGHTA and CDR2 FQGNSA. The CDR3 is 15 residues long. With 1 base removed from V and 1 base from J, the gap between germline ends came to 11 bases. DNA for the CDR3: TGTGCCAGCAGCTTAGGTCCGGGGGCTTCCTACGAGCAGTACTTC. Residues: CASSLGPGASYEQYF.

This chain uses TRBV7-9 with TRBJ1-1; D perhaps matches TRBD1 (6 bases). The CDR3 runs to 12 residues. Deletions cut 5 bases from V and 11 bases from J, with 15 bases between. Germline assignment: CDR1 SEHNR and CDR2 FQNEAQ (reference sequence). In nucleotides, the CDR3 is TGTGCCAGCAGCCCAGGGACATATGGGGCTTTCTTT. Encoded protein: CASSPGTYGAFF.

This chain connects TRBV4-3 to TRBJ2-1; the D is unclear. V was shortened by 1 base and J by 5 bases, with 21 bases between the two germline ends. The V gene's germline CDR1 is LGHNA and CDR2 YSLEER. CDR3 length: 18 amino acids. Written as DNA, the CDR3 is TGCGCCAGCAGCCAAGGAGTGAATCGTCCGGAGAGGAACAATGAGCAGTTCTTC. The encoded protein is CASSQGVNRPERNNEQFF.